The 17 T cell receptor beta chains below come from one sample, sequenced in a study of blood T cells in healthy people across ages. Then a second PCR, running about 6 to 12 cycles, was carried out with a sample-barcoded 5' primer and a J-beta primer mix. TCRdb passed the 5' RACE reads through MiXCR, listing each CDR3 protein once. The table records more than 900,000 distinct CDR3 sequences, about 27% of them present only once. These data were also reused for a study on T cells of mothers and their children.

Specimen: blood. The receptors here all came from a middle-aged woman in good health.

This clonotype was seen ten or more times. The rearrangement joins TRBV29-1 to TRBJ1-2; 10 nucleotides line up with TRBD1. The CDR3 loop spans 12 amino acids. The germline gives CDR1 SQVTM, CDR2 ANQGSEA. V trimming: 7 bases; J trimming: 8 bases; junction bases outside the gene matches: 7. CDR3 sequence (DNA): TGCAGCGGGGGGGGACAGGGGTACGGCTACACCTTC. It encodes CSGGGQGYGYTF.

This clonotype occurred many times. The CDR3 is CASSYFRGNNEQFF. The CDR3 region has the DNA TGTGCCAGCAGTTACTTTAGGGGTAACAATGAGCAGTTCTTC. The V call is TRBV6-2 or TRBV6-3, the J call TRBJ2-1, with D maybe TRBD1 (5 bases). From germline, CDR1 is MNHEY and CDR2 SVGEGT. Trimming left V 1 base short and J 5 bases short, with 9 bases between. The CDR3 has 14 residues.

The CDR3, as DNA: TGCAGTGCTAGAGATGGGCGGGTGCCTAGCAATCAGCCCCAGCATTTT. Protein: CSARDGRVPSNQPQHF. The rearrangement uses TRBV20-1 and TRBJ1-5, with D unresolved. The germline V gene encodes CDR1 DFQATT and CDR2 SNEGSKA (reference sequence). This CDR3 is 16 amino acids long. Trimming removed 0 bases at V and 0 bases at J, with 12 bases between.

The V and J genes are TRBV6-2 or TRBV6-3 and TRBJ2-1, with TRBD2 matching 13 bases. Germline V CDR1 and CDR2: MNHEY, SVGEGT. Trimming took 6 bases from V and 4 from J; bases not matched to a gene: 6. This CDR3 has 16 residues. The CDR3 loop reads CASRPRTSGGYNEQFF. The CDR3 DNA is TGTGCCAGCAGACCACGGACTAGCGGGGGTTACAATGAGCAGTTCTTC.

This clonotype appeared many times. The chain employs TRBV10-3 and TRBJ2-7, with no clear D. Trimming removed 2 bases from V and 5 bases from J, with 4 bases in between. The CDR3 has 11 residues. Per germline, CDR1 ENHRY and CDR2 SYGVKD. For the CDR3, the DNA is TGTGCCATCAGTGAGAGGAACGAGCAGTACTTC. Translated, it gives CAISERNEQYF.

This chain's CDR3 is CASSQDITTNYGYTF. The CDR3 nucleotides are TGCGCCAGCAGCCAAGATATCACAACTAACTATGGCTACACCTTC. V and J are TRBV4-3 and TRBJ1-2; D is ambiguous. The germline gives CDR1 LGHNA, CDR2 YSLEER. The CDR3 runs to 15 residues. V dropped 0 bases and J dropped 0 bases, with 8 bases sitting between them.

This clonotype was seen more than once but under ten times. The rearrangement uses TRBV9 and TRBJ1-6, with D uncertain. The CDR3 consists of 13 residues. Germline loops: CDR1 SGDLS, CDR2 YYNGEE. V gave up 6 bases and J gave up 5 bases, with 9 bases separating them. The CDR3 loop reads CASTRRDNSPLHF. In DNA, the CDR3 is TGTGCCAGCACCCGACGGGATAATTCACCCCTCCACTTT.

Note on this clonotype: This clone may be a read error of a much larger clone one base away. The V call is TRBV29-1, the J call TRBJ2-1, with 10 positions matching TRBD2. CDR1 is SQVTM, CDR2 ANQGSEA, per germline. The CDR3 spans 12 residues. With 4 bases clipped from V and 11 bases from J, the junction kept 5 bases outside the gene matches. The CDR3, as DNA: TGCAGCGTTGTGACTAGCGGGCATCAGCAGTTCTTC. Amino acid sequence: CSVVTSGHQQFF.

This chain links TRBV9 with TRBJ2-7; 7 bases fit TRBD1. The CDR3 runs 15 residues. V shed 4 bases, J shed 2 bases, and the junction held 9 bases outside the gene matches. Germline CDR1 SGDLS, CDR2 YYNGEE. As DNA, the CDR3 is TGTGCCAGCAGCTTCGGACAGGCGGCGACCTACGAGCAGTACTTC. This codes for CASSFGQAATYEQYF.

A word on this clonotype: Given a much more abundant clone one base away, this may be a read error. This chain uses TRBV28 with TRBJ2-7; 10 bases are shared with TRBD1. J was trimmed by 5 bases and V by 6 bases; bases with no gene match: 10. Germline V gene data show CDR1 as MDHEN and CDR2 as SYDVKM. The CDR3 runs to 15 residues. The CDR3 region has the DNA TGTGCCAGCAGGTTACCGGGACAGGGGAGTGACGAGCAGTACTTC. It translates to CASRLPGQGSDEQYF. The full variable domain, with the rest looked up from reference TRBV28 and TRBJ2-7, is DVKVTQSSRYLVKRTGEKVFLECVQDMDHENMFWYRQDPGLGLRLIYFSYDVKMKEKGDIPEGYSVSREKKERFSLILESASTNQTSMYLCASRLPGQGSDEQYFGPGTRLTVT.

With respect to this clonotype: One end of the junction varies from germline; a read error may be responsible. The rearrangement links TRBV7-7 to TRBJ2-7; TRBD1 might be the D (7 bases). CDR3 length: 15 residues. Germline CDR1 is SSHAT and CDR2 is FNYEAQ (reference sequence). The CDR3 protein is CASSLEQGGLYEQYF. The CDR3 nucleotides are TGTGCTAGCAGCTTGGAGCAGGGGGGCCTCTACGAGCAGTACTTC.

The V and J genes are TRBV7-2 and TRBJ2-3, with 8 bases identical to TRBD1. Germline V gene sequence: CDR1 SGHTA, CDR2 FQGNSA. The V segment lost 6 bases and the J segment 1 base; nucleotides outside the gene matches: 6. The CDR3 consists of 15 residues. CDR3 protein: CASSFGQGGTDTQYF. For the CDR3, the DNA is TGTGCCAGCAGTTTCGGACAGGGCGGCACAGATACGCAGTATTTT.

The chain has TRBV9 and TRBJ1-5; D gene uncertain. Trimming stripped 0 bases from V and 1 base from J, with 8 bases between. This CDR3 is built from 15 residues. Germline values: CDR1 SGDLS, CDR2 YYNGEE. In DNA, the CDR3 is TGTGCCAGCAGCGTAGCCGGTACCAGCAATCAGCCCCAGCATTTT. Its protein is CASSVAGTSNQPQHF.

This clonotype has a count of ten or more. The rearrangement joins TRBV2 to TRBJ2-7; 10 nucleotides line up with TRBD1. This CDR3 has 16 residues. The trim removed 5 bases at V and 7 bases at J, leaving 14 bases unmatched. CDR1 and CDR2 from the germline V gene are SNHLY and FYNNEI. CDR3 sequence (DNA): TGTGCCAGCAGTCGTCGAGTGGGACAGGGGTGGTTTGAGCAGTACTTC. This translates into CASSRRVGQGWFEQYF.

The rearrangement links TRBV4-3 to TRBJ2-3; 8 bases line up with TRBD1. The CDR3 sequence is 20 residues long. The J segment lost 3 bases and the V segment lost 1 base, leaving 18 bases of the junction unmatched. Germline V gives CDR1 LGHNA, CDR2 YSLEER. CDR3 residues: CASSQAVRNPGGEGTDTQYF. CDR3 nucleotide sequence: TGCGCCAGCAGCCAAGCAGTTAGAAACCCAGGGGGCGAGGGGACAGATACGCAGTATTTT.

The CDR3 reads CSAQLGGALYNEQYF. DNA of the CDR3: TGCAGTGCTCAACTCGGGGGGGCCCTCTACAATGAGCAGTACTTC. The chain joins TRBV20-1 to TRBJ2-4; TRBD2 agrees at 8 bases. The CDR3 has 15 residues. Germline V gives CDR1 DFQATT, CDR2 SNEGSKA (reference sequence). The V segment lost 5 bases and the J segment 13 bases; nucleotides outside the gene matches: 19.

This clonotype came up many times. The chain joins TRBV7-3 to TRBJ2-7; D assignment may be TRBD1 or TRBD2 (6 bases each). The CDR3 is 15 residues long. Germline V gene lookup returns CDR1 SGHTA and CDR2 FQGTGA. V was shortened by 1 base and J by 2 bases, with 12 bases between the two germline ends. CDR3 amino acids: CASSLSFGGAYEQYF. The CDR3 DNA reads TGTGCCAGCAGCTTAAGCTTCGGGGGCGCCTACGAGCAGTACTTC. Variable domain in full (rest from reference TRBV7-3 and TRBJ2-7): GAGVSQTPSNKVTEKGKYVELRCDPISGHTALYWYRQSLGQGPEFLIYFQGTGAADDSGLPNDRFFAVRPEGSVSTLKIQRTERGDSAVYLCASSLSFGGAYEQYFGPGTRLTVT.